This T cell receptor beta chain was sequenced during a study of neurological immune-mediated disorders. PBMCs stored at -80 C, 2 million in total, were the source of the unsorted libraries. Germline CDR1 MDHEN, CDR2 SYDVKM. The CDR3 contains 13 residues. V was clipped by 1 base and J by 5 bases, with 8 bases between them. It was by 5'RACE with 10-nucleotide random UMIs that the cDNA was made. TCRdb processed the 5' RACE reads anew with MiXCR; each CDR3 protein has one entry. The sample yields approximately 74,000 distinct CDR3 sequences, about 9% seen once. A remark on this clonotype: The antigen is unknown. This sequence may be a read error, since a much larger clone differs from it by one base. The conserved closing phenylalanine or tryptophan is absent in this CDR3, likely reflecting a read error.

Study results and limitations: The highest TCR clonal expansion occurred in HTLV-1-associated myelopathy; multiple sclerosis fell below healthy controls. CDR3 amino acid sequences found in expanded clones were never shared across subjects, suggesting private repertoires in all groups.

V and J are TRBV28 and TRBJ2-5; D unclear. Sequenced: PBMCs. The sequence came from a man in his fifties or sixties in good health. The chain's CDR3 is CASSLYLRETQYL. For the CDR3, the DNA is TGTGCCAGCAGTTTATATCTCCGGGAGACCCAGTACTTA.